This T cell receptor beta chain was sequenced for a study of blood T cell repertoires in COVID-19. Study context: Samples came from the United States, Italy and Spain, spanning acute and convalescent COVID-19. T cells, B-cell-depleted T cells, or PBMCs supplied cDNA or gDNA.

Original data processing: Reference gene primer amplification gave estimated nucleated cell counts. Sequenced by immunoSEQ multiplex PCR; TCRdb stores in-frame clones only, minus some. The V and J calls and clone size come from that table; D and trimming were worked out from the DNA. The sample contains hundreds of thousands of clones, around nine tenths of which appear only once. Germline V gives CDR1 SEHNR, CDR2 FQNEAQ (reference sequence). V lost 3 bases and J lost 0, with 16 bases in between. The CDR3 spans 17 residues. This clone was found once. The sequenced sample was peripheral blood. The chain joins TRBV7-9 to TRBJ2-3; a weak D match, TRBD2 (6 bases). This sequence was found in a woman younger than 30 who had recovered from COVID-19. The CDR3 spells CASSFRLGASSTDTQYF. CDR3 bases: TGTGCCAGCAGCTTCCGACTAGGAGCTTCTAGCACAGATACGCAGTATTTT.